This T cell receptor beta chain was observed in a study of T cells in Graves' hyperthyroidism and ophthalmopathy. V was clipped by 7 bases and J by 6 bases; unmatched bases: 2. Germline CDR1 and CDR2: SGHAT and FQNNGV. CDR3 length: 14 residues. There were TCR beta CDR3 regions amplified from RNA transcripts. First-round RT-PCR with HTBI primers amplified the TCR CDR3 region. TCRdb independently ran MiXCR on the multiplex PCR reads; one entry per CDR3 protein. The sample includes some 270,000 distinct CDR3 sequences, almost 25% seen only once; the top ten take 35% to 40%. This clonotype has ten or more counts.

The sample consisted of blood. This rearrangement joins TRBV11-2 to TRBJ2-2; TRBD2 aligns across 13 bases. This clonotype was obtained from a woman between 35 and 50 years old with Graves' ophthalmopathy. The CDR3 DNA reads as TGTGCCAGCATCGGACTAGCGGGAGCCGGGGAGCTGTTTTTT. Its protein product is CASIGLAGAGELFF. Drawing the rest from reference TRBV11-2 and TRBJ2-2, the complete variable domain is EAGVAQSPRYKIIEKRQSVAFWCNPISGHATLYWYQQILGQGPKLLIQFQNNGVVDDSQLPKDRFSAERLKGVDSTLKIQPAKLEDSAVYLCASIGLAGAGELFFGEGSRLTVL.